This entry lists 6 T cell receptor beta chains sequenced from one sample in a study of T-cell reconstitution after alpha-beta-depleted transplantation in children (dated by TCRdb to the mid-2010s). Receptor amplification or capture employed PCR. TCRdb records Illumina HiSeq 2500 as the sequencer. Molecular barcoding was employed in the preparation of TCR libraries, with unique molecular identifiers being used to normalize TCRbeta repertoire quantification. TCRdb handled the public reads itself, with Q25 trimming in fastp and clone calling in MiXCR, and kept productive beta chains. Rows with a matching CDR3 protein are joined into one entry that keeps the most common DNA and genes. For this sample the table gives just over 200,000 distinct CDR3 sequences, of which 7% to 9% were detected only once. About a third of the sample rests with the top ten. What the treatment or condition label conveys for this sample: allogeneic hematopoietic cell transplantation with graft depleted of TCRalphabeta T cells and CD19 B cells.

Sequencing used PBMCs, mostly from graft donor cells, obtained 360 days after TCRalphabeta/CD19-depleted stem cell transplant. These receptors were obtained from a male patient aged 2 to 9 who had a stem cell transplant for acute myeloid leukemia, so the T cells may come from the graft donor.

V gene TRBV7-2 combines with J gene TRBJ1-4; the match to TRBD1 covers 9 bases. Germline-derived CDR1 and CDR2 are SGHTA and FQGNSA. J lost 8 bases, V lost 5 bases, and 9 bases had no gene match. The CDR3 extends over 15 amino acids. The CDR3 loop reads CASSVTGTGQEKLFF. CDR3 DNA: TGTGCCAGCAGCGTAACCGGGACAGGGCAAGAAAAACTGTTTTTT.

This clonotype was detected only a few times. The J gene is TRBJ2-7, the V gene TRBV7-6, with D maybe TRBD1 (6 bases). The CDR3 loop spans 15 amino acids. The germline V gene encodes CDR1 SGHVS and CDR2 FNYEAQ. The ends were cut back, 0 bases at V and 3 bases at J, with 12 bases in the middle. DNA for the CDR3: TGTGCCAGCAGCTTAGCGGACAGCTCCCTCTACGAGCAGTACTTC. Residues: CASSLADSSLYEQYF.

The CDR3 here is CASSRTLANYGYTF. The CDR3 DNA is TGTGCCAGTAGTCGAACCCTGGCTAACTATGGCTACACCTTC. The chain couples TRBV5-6 to TRBJ1-2, with D unresolved. CDR1 is SGHDT and CDR2 is YYEEEE in the germline V gene. Trimming removed 8 bases at V and 0 bases at J, with 14 bases between. The CDR3 extends over 14 amino acids. Full variable domain (outside the CDR3, taken from reference TRBV5-6 and TRBJ1-2): DAGVTQSPTHLIKTRGQQVTLRCSPKSGHDTVSWYQQALGQGPQFIFQYYEEEERQRGNFPDRFSGHQFPNYSSELNVNALLLGDSALYLCASSRTLANYGYTFGSGTRLTVV.

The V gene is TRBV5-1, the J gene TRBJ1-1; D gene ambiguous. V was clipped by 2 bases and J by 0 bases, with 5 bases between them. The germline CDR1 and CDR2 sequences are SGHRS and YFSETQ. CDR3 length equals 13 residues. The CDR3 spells CASSFEVNTEAFF. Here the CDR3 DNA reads TGCGCCAGCAGCTTTGAGGTGAACACTGAAGCTTTCTTT.

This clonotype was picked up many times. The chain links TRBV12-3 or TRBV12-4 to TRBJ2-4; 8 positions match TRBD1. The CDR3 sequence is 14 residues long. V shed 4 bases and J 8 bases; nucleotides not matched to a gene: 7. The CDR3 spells CASSYRGREDIQYF. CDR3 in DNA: TGTGCCAGCAGTTACAGGGGGAGAGAAGACATTCAGTACTTC.

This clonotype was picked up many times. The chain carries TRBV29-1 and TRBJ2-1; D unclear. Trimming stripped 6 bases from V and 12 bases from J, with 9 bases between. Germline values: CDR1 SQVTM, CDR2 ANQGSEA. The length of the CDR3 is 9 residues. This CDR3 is CSVSAGQFF. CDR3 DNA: TGCAGCGTCTCCGCCGGGCAGTTCTTC.